A single sample is the source of the 10 T cell receptor beta chains below, sequenced in a study of neoadjuvant anti-PD-1 for oral cavity cancer. Described time point: after neoadjuvant nivolumab, at surgical resection. Using immunoSEQ multiplex PCR, the repertoire was profiled, and TCRdb retains in-frame clones only, with some absent. The table includes 35,000 to 40,000 clones, around 40% detected once. The material was tumor tissue, obtained after nivolumab (anti-PD-1) treatment. Receptors originate from a person aged 35-79 years with oral cavity squamous cell carcinoma.

Comments on this clone: A far larger clone is a single base away, which makes a read error likely. V is TRBV23-1 and J is TRBJ2-6; the D is unclear. Being an ORF, TRBV23-1 has a function that is uncertain. The CDR3 has 13 residues. V was clipped by 6 bases and J by 3 bases, with 6 bases between them. CDR3 nucleotides: TGCGCCAGCAGCTTGGGTGGGGCCAACGTCCTGACTTTC. Translation gives CASSLGGANVLTF.

Within the sample, this clone is medium-sized (0.01 to 0.1%). The J gene is TRBJ1-2, the V gene TRBV25-1; D is undetermined. Germline assignment: CDR1 MGHDK and CDR2 SYGVNS. This CDR3 comprises 14 residues. Trimming took 1 base from V and 2 from J, leaving 8 bases between them. CDR3 nucleotide sequence: TGTGCCAGCAGTGAATCAGTATTCAACTATGGCTACACCTTC. It is translated as CASSESVFNYGYTF.

The rearrangement joins TRBV11-2 to TRBJ1-1, with a possible D match to TRBD1 (5 bases). The CDR3 runs 12 residues. CDR1 is SGHAT, CDR2 FQNNGV, per germline. The V end lost 6 bases, the J end lost 5 bases, and 10 bases lay between the germline ends. The CDR3 DNA reads as TGTGCCAGCAGGTTCGCAGGGACTGAAGCTTTCTTT. It translates to CASRFAGTEAFF.

The chain joins TRBV28 to TRBJ2-5, with TRBD1 matching over 11 bases. V was clipped by 8 bases and J by 5 bases; unmatched bases: 10. The CDR3 contains 15 residues. From germline, CDR1 is MDHEN and CDR2 SYDVKM. Here the CDR3 reads CASGLPGTGGETQYF. The DNA of the CDR3 is TGTGCCAGCGGCCTACCCGGGACAGGGGGGGAGACCCAGTACTTC.

This clone was seen more than once but under ten times. V gene TRBV15 combines with J gene TRBJ2-1; TRBD2 matches at 8 bases. V lost 5 bases, J lost 6 bases, and 6 bases stayed unmatched. The CDR3 runs to 14 residues. CDR1 is LNHNV, CDR2 YYDKDF, per germline (reference sequence). CDR3 loop: CATSREGVSNEQFF. In nucleotides, the CDR3 is TGTGCCACCAGCCGGGAGGGGGTTTCCAATGAGCAGTTCTTC.

The chain employs TRBV7-6 and TRBJ1-2; tentative D call: TRBD1 (5 bases). V gave up 1 base and J gave up 7 bases, with 22 bases separating them. The CDR3 has 17 amino acids. Germline V lookup: CDR1 SGHVS, CDR2 FNYEAQ. The CDR3 region is CASSLDQGWGFSAGYTF. In DNA, the CDR3 is TGTGCCAGCAGCTTAGATCAGGGTTGGGGGTTTTCAGCTGGCTACACCTTC. The complete variable domain, with remaining parts taken from reference TRBV7-6 and TRBJ1-2, reads GAGVSQSPRYKVTKRGQDVALRCDPISGHVSLYWYRQALGQGPEFLTYFNYEAQQDKSGLPNDRFSAERPEGSISTLTIQRTEQRDSAMYRCASSLDQGWGFSAGYTFGSGTRLTVV.

This chain uses TRBV28 with TRBJ2-5; 7 bases match TRBD2. CDR1 MDHEN and CDR2 SYDVKM come from the germline V gene. J was trimmed by 1 base and V by 5 bases; bases with no gene match: 4. CDR3 size: 14 residues. The CDR3 is CASSGRGTQETQYF. CDR3 DNA sequence: TGTGCCAGCAGTGGGAGGGGCACCCAAGAGACCCAGTACTTC.

The CDR3 nucleotides read TGTGCCAGCAGCTTGGGTGGGGCCAACGTCCTGACTTTC. The encoded protein is CASSLGGANVLTF. The gene calls are TRBV4-2 and TRBJ2-6; D is ambiguous. CDR3 length: 13 residues. CDR1 is LGHNA and CDR2 is YNFKEQ in the germline V gene. V was cut by 5 bases and J by 3 bases, with 5 bases left in between.

This clone was observed once. The chain joins TRBV29-1 to TRBJ1-3; 8 nucleotides match TRBD1. V was pared by 2 bases and J by 2 bases, with 5 bases of the junction left unmatched. The CDR3 runs to 15 residues. Germline V gene lookup returns CDR1 SQVTM and CDR2 ANQGSEA. CDR3 nucleotide sequence: TGCAGCGTTGAACCGGACAGGGAAGCTGGAAACACCATATATTTT. Amino acid sequence: CSVEPDREAGNTIYF.

This sequence joins TRBV6-5 and TRBJ1-5, with 8 nucleotides matching TRBD1. Trimming took 5 bases from V and 2 from J; bases not matched to a gene: 2. This CDR3 region has 14 residues. Looked up from germline, CDR1 is MNHEY and CDR2 is SVGAGI. CDR3 residues: CASSTQGGNQPQHF. Written as DNA, the CDR3 is TGTGCCAGCAGTACACAGGGGGGCAATCAGCCCCAGCATTTT.